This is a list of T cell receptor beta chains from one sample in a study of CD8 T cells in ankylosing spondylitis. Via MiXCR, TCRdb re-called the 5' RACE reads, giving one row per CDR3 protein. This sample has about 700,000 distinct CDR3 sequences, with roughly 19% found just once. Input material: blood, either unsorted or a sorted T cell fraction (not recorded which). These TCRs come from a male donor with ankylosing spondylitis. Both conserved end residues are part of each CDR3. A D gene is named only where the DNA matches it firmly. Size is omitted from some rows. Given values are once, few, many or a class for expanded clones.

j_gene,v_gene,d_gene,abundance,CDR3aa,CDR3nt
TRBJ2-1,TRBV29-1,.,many,CSAPSSVSYNEQFF,TGCAGCGCCCCCTCGAGCGTCTCCTACAATGAGCAGTTCTTC
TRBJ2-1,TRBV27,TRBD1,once,CASISGTGVGEQFF,TGTGCCAGCATCTCCGGGACAGGGGTCGGTGAGCAGTTCTTC
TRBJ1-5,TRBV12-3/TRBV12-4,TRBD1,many,CASSRQGVRQPQHF,TGTGCCAGCAGTCGACAGGGGGTTCGTCAGCCCCAGCATTTT
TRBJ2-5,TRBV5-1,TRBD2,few,CASRVSGSFPEETQYF,TGCGCCAGCAGAGTTAGCGGGAGTTTCCCCGAAGAGACCCAGTACTTC
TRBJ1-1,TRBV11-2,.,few,CASSSPRQIWARNTEAFF,TGTGCCAGCAGCTCCCCACGACAAATTTGGGCCCGGAACACTGAAGCTTTCTTT
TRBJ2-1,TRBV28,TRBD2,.,CASSSSNPWTSGSSYNEQFF,TGTGCCAGCAGTTCCTCAAATCCCTGGACTAGCGGGAGCTCCTACAATGAGCAGTTCTTC
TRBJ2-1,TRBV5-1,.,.,CASSPEGGDYNEQFF,TGCGCCAGCAGCCCGGAAGGGGGAGACTACAATGAGCAGTTCTTC
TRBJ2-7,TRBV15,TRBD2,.,CATSRGLAHLRGSYEQYF,TGTGCCACCAGCAGGGGACTAGCGCACCTTAGGGGGTCCTACGAGCAGTACTTC
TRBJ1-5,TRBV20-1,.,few,CSARRWSNQPQHF,TGCAGTGCTAGGCGATGGAGCAATCAGCCCCAGCATTTT
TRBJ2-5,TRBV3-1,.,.,CASSATIGGVEETQYF,TGTGCCAGCAGCGCCACAATTGGAGGGGTAGAAGAGACCCAGTACTTC
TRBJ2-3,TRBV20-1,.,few,CSASGMTDTQYF,TGCAGTGCTAGCGGAATGACAGATACGCAGTATTTT
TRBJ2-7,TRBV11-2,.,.,CASSLADTYEQYF,TGTGCCAGCAGCTTAGCCGACACCTACGAGCAGTACTTC
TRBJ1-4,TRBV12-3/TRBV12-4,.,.,CASSLGTPGKLFF,TGTGCCAGCAGTTTGGGCACTCCTGGGAAACTGTTTTTT
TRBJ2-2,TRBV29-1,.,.,CSVGGPDTTGELFF,TGCAGCGTTGGGGGCCCTGATACCACCGGGGAGCTGTTTTTT
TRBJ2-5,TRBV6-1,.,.,CASSGGDTETQYF,TGTGCCAGCAGTGGAGGCGACACGGAGACCCAGTACTTC
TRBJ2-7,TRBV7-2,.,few,CASSFIIGSSYEQYF,TGTGCCAGCAGCTTCATCATTGGGAGCTCCTACGAGCAGTACTTC
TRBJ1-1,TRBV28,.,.,CASSSSGFTEAFF,TGTGCCAGCAGTTCCTCAGGGTTTACTGAAGCTTTCTTT
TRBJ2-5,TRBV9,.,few,CASSDRDHQETQYF,TGTGCCAGCAGCGACCGGGACCACCAAGAGACCCAGTACTTC
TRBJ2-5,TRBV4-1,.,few,CASSQGYLETQYF,TGCGCCAGCAGCCAAGGATACTTAGAGACCCAGTACTTC
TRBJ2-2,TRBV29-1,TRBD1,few,CSVDQQGAGFRELFF,TGCAGCGTGGATCAACAGGGGGCAGGTTTCCGGGAGCTGTTTTTT
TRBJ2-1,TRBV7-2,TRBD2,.,CASSSRLALGYNEQFF,TGTGCCAGCAGCTCCCGACTAGCTTTGGGCTACAATGAGCAGTTCTTC
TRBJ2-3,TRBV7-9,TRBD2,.,CASSSDLAGAQYF,TGTGCCAGCAGCTCAGACCTAGCGGGAGCGCAGTATTTT
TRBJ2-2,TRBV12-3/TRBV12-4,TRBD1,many,CASNEGARTGELFF,TGTGCCAGCAATGAGGGGGCGCGGACCGGGGAGCTGTTTTTT
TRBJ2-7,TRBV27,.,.,CASSLDPGVNEQYF,TGTGCCAGCAGTTTGGACCCAGGGGTTAACGAGCAGTACTTC
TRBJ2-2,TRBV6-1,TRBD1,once,CASTPRGGNTGELFF,TGTGCCAGCACCCCCCGAGGGGGCAACACCGGGGAGCTGTTTTTT
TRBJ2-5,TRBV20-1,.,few,CSASSGVMETQYF,TGCAGTGCTAGTTCGGGGGTAATGGAGACCCAGTACTTC
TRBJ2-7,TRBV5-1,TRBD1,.,CASSSRTGGPYEQYF,TGCGCCAGCAGCTCGCGGACAGGGGGTCCCTACGAGCAGTACTTC
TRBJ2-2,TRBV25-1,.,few,CATSVVSAGELFF,TGTGCCACCTCAGTGGTTTCGGCCGGGGAGCTGTTTTTT
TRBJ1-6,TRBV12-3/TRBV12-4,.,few,CASLYSGGNNSPLHF,TGTGCCAGCCTCTACTCGGGGGGCAATAATTCACCCCTCCACTTT